Presented here are 17 T cell receptor beta chains from one specimen sequenced in a study of tumor-infiltrating lymphocytes in primary liver carcinoma (dated by TCRdb to 2016 to 2017). Total RNA and DNA were co-extracted without cell sorting from about 19-30 mg of bulk tissue using the AllPrep DNA/RNA mini kit. The instrument given in TCRdb is Illumina HiSeq 2500. TCRbeta-specific cDNA was reverse-transcribed from roughly 500 ng total RNA using a constant-region primer and ProtoScript II reverse transcriptase. Construction of the TCRbeta libraries relied on three nested rounds of multiplex PCR, following a slightly modified ARM-PCR procedure. Multiplex TRBV1-TRBV30 forward primers and a Cbeta reverse primer were used in the first two PCR rounds, each of which was run for 9 to 11 cycles. TCRdb reworked the public reads: Q25 trimming with fastp, MiXCR clone assembly, productive beta chains retained. Rows are combined by CDR3 protein, so each entry shows the most common genes and DNA. Across this sample there are 95,000 to 100,000 distinct CDR3 sequences, with about 62% seen only once. Jointly, the top ten make up roughly 12% of the sample.

Sequenced material: liver tumor tissue from sampling region 2. What the cell subset or site label conveys for this sample: tumor region T2, inferior pole. The origin of the receptors is a woman aged 60-75 years with primary liver carcinoma and hepatitis B virus infection.

This clonotype was counted once. This CDR3 is missing its conserved last phenylalanine or tryptophan, likely due to a read error. The CDR3 here is CSATDSGRGADMQYS. The CDR3 nucleotides are TGCAGCGCAACCGATAGCGGGAGAGGGGCAGATATGCAGTATTCT. The V call is TRBV29-1, the J call TRBJ2-3; TRBD2 matches 9 bases. The CDR3 covers 15 residues. CDR1 SQVTM and CDR2 ANQGSEA come from the germline V gene.

For this clonotype: The junction shows a germline mismatch at one end, possibly a read error. The chain has TRBV12-3 or TRBV12-4 and TRBJ2-5; 8 positions agree with TRBD2. There are 15 residues in the CDR3. CDR3 amino acids: CASNTVAGRGETQYF. CDR3 DNA sequence: TGTGCCAGCAACACAGTAGCGGGAAGGGGGGAGACCCAATACTTC.

As to this clonotype: The CDR3 ends on some other residue instead of the conserved phenylalanine or tryptophan, so this is likely a read error. The V and J genes are TRBV7-9 and TRBJ2-2; 7 nucleotides match TRBD2. The CDR3 totals 15 residues. Germline assignment: CDR1 SEHNR and CDR2 FQNEAQ (reference sequence). CDR3 nucleotide sequence: TGTGCCAGAAGCTTAGCCCTTAGCGGGACCGGGGAGCTGTTTTCT. Protein product: CARSLALSGTGELFS.

As for this clonotype: A junction end diverges from the germline sequence, so it may reflect a read error. This rearrangement joins TRBV11-2 to TRBJ1-1; D is possibly TRBD1 (6 bases). The CDR3 loop spans 15 amino acids. CDR1 and CDR2 from the germline V gene are SGHAT and FQNNGV. The CDR3 loop reads CASCLDPGVGTEAFF. The CDR3 region has the DNA TGTGCCAGCTGCTTAGATCCAGGGGTAGGAACTGAAGCTTTCTTT.

Points on this clonotype: A much bigger clone sits one base away, suggesting this may be a read error. The CDR3 DNA reads TGCGCCAGCAGCGAGTCTGGCGGCTACGAGCAGTACTTC. Translating it yields CASSESGGYEQYF. This chain joins TRBV5-1 and TRBJ2-7; D call uncertain. V lost 4 bases to trimming and J lost 3 bases, with 11 bases between them. There are 13 residues in the CDR3. Per the germline V gene, CDR1 is SGHRS and CDR2 is YFSETQ.

There are many counts of this clonotype. The V gene is TRBV28, the J gene TRBJ2-7; 7 bases line up with TRBD1. The germline gives CDR1 MDHEN, CDR2 SYDVKM. The junction had 6 bases not matched to a gene; V was cut back by 5 bases and J by 5 bases. This CDR3 is built from 13 residues. The DNA for the CDR3 is TGTGCCAGCAGTGTGCCCGGGACAGACGAGCAGTACTTC. Its translation: CASSVPGTDEQYF.

A word on this clonotype: An end of the junction does not agree with germline; a read error may underlie this. The chain joins TRBV4-2 to TRBJ2-5, with 12 bases fitting TRBD2. Germline CDR1 LGHNA, CDR2 YNFKEQ. The CDR3 runs to 16 residues. The CDR3 loop reads CVSSQDLTSGSETQYF. The CDR3 coding sequence is TGTGTCAGCAGCCAAGATTTGACTAGCGGGAGTGAGACCCAGTACTTC.

A word on this clonotype: This is likely a read error, given that the CDR3 carries no conserved phenylalanine or tryptophan at its end. The chain carries TRBV10-2 and TRBJ2-1; D is perhaps TRBD2 (5 bases). Germline V gene lookup returns CDR1 WSHSY and CDR2 SAAADI. V lost 6 bases, J lost 7 bases, and 25 bases lay in between. CDR3 length: 17 amino acids. DNA for the CDR3: TGCGCCAGCAGAACACCCCCGGCGGGCTTGGGTGGGAATGAGCAGTTCTTA. Translating it yields CASRTPPAGLGGNEQFL.

Note on this clonotype: The CDR3 ends on some other residue instead of the conserved phenylalanine or tryptophan, so this is likely a read error. V gene TRBV6-2 or TRBV6-3 combines with J gene TRBJ2-3; D tentatively reads TRBD1 or TRBD2 (5 bases each). CDR3 length: 15 amino acids. Per the germline V gene, CDR1 is MNHEY and CDR2 is SVGEGT. The CDR3: CASKGSATPTDAQYY. DNA of the CDR3: TGTGCCAGCAAGGGGAGCGCCACCCCCACAGATGCGCAGTATTAT.

The V gene is TRBV28, the J gene TRBJ2-1; 8 positions match TRBD2. The CDR3 is 16 residues long. The J segment lost 11 bases and the V segment lost 1 base, leaving 13 bases of the junction unmatched. Germline values: CDR1 MDHEN, CDR2 SYDVKM. The DNA for the CDR3 is TGTGCCAGCAGTTTATCGGCTAGCGGGCTTTACATTAAGCAGTTCTTC. It codes for CASSLSASGLYIKQFF. Complete variable domain (other parts from reference TRBV28 and TRBJ2-1): DVKVTQSSRYLVKRTGEKVFLECVQDMDHENMFWYRQDPGLGLRLIYFSYDVKMKEKGDIPEGYSVSREKKERFSLILESASTNQTSMYLCASSLSASGLYIKQFFGPGTRLTVL.

As concerns this clonotype: The junction shows a germline mismatch at one end, possibly a read error. The rearrangement links TRBV5-6 to TRBJ2-1; no reliable D call. The CDR3 extends over 14 amino acids. Germline-derived CDR1 and CDR2 are SGHDT and YYEEEE. The chain's CDR3 is CASSFQDGANGQFF. The CDR3 DNA reads TGTGCCAGCAGCTTCCAGGATGGTGCCAATGGGCAGTTCTTC.

A remark on this clonotype: This may be a read error, as it is one base from a much larger clone. The J gene is TRBJ2-1, the V gene TRBV6-6; 11 nucleotides match TRBD2. From germline, CDR1 is MNHNY and CDR2 SVGAGI (reference sequence). The CDR3 has 16 amino acids. With V trimmed by 4 bases and J by 3 bases, 5 bases remained unmatched. This chain's CDR3 is CASSSNGTSGYNEQFF. DNA of the CDR3: TGTGCCAGCAGTTCCAACGGGACTAGCGGCTACAATGAGCAGTTCTTC.

As to this clonotype: Relative to the germline gene, one junction end is altered; a read error may explain this. The genes are TRBV6-6 and TRBJ1-2; unclear D gene. The CDR3 covers 13 residues. The germline V gene has CDR1 MNHNY and CDR2 SVGAGI (reference sequence). DNA for the CDR3: TGTGCCAGCAGTATGGACCCTAACTATGGCTACGCATTC. As protein: CASSMDPNYGYAF.

About this clonotype: One end of the junction is discordant with germline, which a read error may explain. The chain carries TRBV6-5 and TRBJ2-7; possibly TRBD1 for D (5 bases). The CDR3 is made up of 14 amino acids. In germline, CDR1 is MNHEY, CDR2 SVGAGI. CDR3 in DNA: TGCGCCAGCAGTTCATCAGACAGATTCTACAAGCAGTACTTC. As protein: CASSSSDRFYKQYF.

Worth noting for this clonotype: This may be a read error: a much more frequent sequence differs by one nucleotide. The chain has TRBV12-5 and TRBJ2-2, with 11 bases aligning to TRBD1. Germline CDR1 is LGHNT and CDR2 is FRNRAP. This CDR3 is built from 13 residues. The CDR3 nucleotides read TGTGTTAGCCGGGGACAGGGGGCCGGGGAGCTGTTTTTT. This gives the protein CVSRGQGAGELFF.

The CDR3 nucleotides are TGTGCCAGCGACCTAGGATTGGACACCTCACTAGAGACCCAGTACTTC. Its protein product is CASDLGLDTSLETQYF. The chain couples TRBV11-1 to TRBJ2-5; D may be TRBD1 (5 bases). In germline, CDR1 is SGHAT, CDR2 FQDESV (reference sequence). V lost 8 bases, J lost 4 bases, and 23 bases lay in between. The CDR3 contains 16 residues.

With respect to this clonotype: The conserved final phenylalanine or tryptophan is absent from the CDR3, which likely points to a read error. The chain is built from TRBV11-2 and TRBJ2-2, with 8 nucleotides matching TRBD1. Germline V CDR1 and CDR2: SGHAT, FQNNGV. The ends lost 5 bases at V and 4 bases at J; junction bases unmatched: 6. The CDR3 extends over 15 amino acids. The CDR3 region is CASSLRTGSTGELFL. CDR3 bases: TGTGCCAGCAGCCTGAGGACAGGGAGCACCGGGGAGCTGTTTTTA.